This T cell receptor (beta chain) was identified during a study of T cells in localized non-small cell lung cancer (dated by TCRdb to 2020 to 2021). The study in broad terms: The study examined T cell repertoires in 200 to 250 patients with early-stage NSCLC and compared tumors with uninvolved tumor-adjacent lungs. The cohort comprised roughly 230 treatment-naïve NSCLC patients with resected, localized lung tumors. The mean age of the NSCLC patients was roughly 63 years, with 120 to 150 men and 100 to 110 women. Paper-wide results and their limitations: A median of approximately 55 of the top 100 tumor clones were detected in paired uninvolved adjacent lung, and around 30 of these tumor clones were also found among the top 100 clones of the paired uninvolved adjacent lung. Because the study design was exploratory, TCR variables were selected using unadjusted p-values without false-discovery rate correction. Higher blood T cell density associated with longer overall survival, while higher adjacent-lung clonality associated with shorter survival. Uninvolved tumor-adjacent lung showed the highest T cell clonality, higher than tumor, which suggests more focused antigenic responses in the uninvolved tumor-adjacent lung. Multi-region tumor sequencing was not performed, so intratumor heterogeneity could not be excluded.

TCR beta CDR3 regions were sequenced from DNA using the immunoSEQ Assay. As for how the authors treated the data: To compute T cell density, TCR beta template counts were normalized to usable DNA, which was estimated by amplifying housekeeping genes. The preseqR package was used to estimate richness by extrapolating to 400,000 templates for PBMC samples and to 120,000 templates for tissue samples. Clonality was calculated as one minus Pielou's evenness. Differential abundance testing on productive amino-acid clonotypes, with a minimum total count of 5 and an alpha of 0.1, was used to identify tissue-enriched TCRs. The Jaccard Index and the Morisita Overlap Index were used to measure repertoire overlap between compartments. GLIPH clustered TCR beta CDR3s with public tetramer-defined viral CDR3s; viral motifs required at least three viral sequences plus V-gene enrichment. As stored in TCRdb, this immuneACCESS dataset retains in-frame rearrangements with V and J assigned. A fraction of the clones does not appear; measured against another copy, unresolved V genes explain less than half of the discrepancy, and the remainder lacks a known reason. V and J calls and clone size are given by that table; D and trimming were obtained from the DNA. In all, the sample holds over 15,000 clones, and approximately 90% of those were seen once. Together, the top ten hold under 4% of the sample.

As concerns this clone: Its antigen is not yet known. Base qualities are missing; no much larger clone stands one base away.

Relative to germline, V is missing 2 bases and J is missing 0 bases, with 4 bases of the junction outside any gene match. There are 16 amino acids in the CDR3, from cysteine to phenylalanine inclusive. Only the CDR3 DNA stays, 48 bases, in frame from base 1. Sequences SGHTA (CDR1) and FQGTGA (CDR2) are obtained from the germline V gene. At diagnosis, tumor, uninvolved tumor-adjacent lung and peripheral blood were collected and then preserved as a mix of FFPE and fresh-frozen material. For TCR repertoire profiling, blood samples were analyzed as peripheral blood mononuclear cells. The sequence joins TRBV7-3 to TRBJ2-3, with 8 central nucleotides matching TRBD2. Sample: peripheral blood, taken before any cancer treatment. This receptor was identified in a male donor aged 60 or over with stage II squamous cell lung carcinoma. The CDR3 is CASSLQPGGSTDTQYF. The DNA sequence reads TGTGCCAGCAGCTTACAGCCGGGAGGGAGCACAGATACGCAGTATTTT.